A single sample gave rise to the 11 T cell receptor beta chains below, sequenced in a study of T-cell memory formation after mild COVID-19. TCRdb used MiXCR to reprocess the 5' RACE reads, holding one entry per CDR3 protein. The profile shows 200,000 to 250,000 distinct CDR3 sequences, about 17% of them singletons. Material: PBMCs or a T cell subset sorted from them (not recorded which). The receptors derive from a young man who had mild COVID-19 (a few samples of this study predate the infection). Cell type and time point are not known.

In this sample, this clonotype turned up a few times. The rearrangement joins TRBV12-3 or TRBV12-4 to TRBJ2-5, with 7 bases lining up with TRBD2. This CDR3 region has 14 residues. Trimming took 8 bases from V and 5 from J; bases not matched to a gene: 11. CDR3 sequence reads: CASLFGGSGETQYF. CDR3 bases: TGTGCCAGCCTATTCGGGGGGTCGGGGGAGACCCAGTACTTC.

This clonotype showed up just a few times. The rearrangement joins TRBV2 to TRBJ2-2, with D hard to call. The CDR3 is made up of 13 amino acids. The ends were cut back, 6 bases at V and 4 bases at J, with 9 bases in the middle. The germline V gene encodes CDR1 SNHLY and CDR2 FYNNEI. CDR3 DNA sequence: TGTGCCAGCAGAAAAGGCGGCACCGGGGAGCTGTTTTTT. Encoded protein: CASRKGGTGELFF.

This clonotype was detected only a few times. The rearrangement uses TRBV28 and TRBJ1-2, with 8 bases matching TRBD1. V shed 4 bases, J shed 0 bases, and the junction held 7 bases outside the gene matches. This CDR3 is 16 amino acids long. Per germline, CDR1 MDHEN and CDR2 SYDVKM. Here the CDR3 DNA reads TGTGCCAGCAGTTCCCCCGGACAGGGAGCTAACTATGGCTACACCTTC. It encodes CASSSPGQGANYGYTF.

V is TRBV19 and J is TRBJ2-3; D gene ambiguous. CDR1 LNHDA and CDR2 SQIVND come from the germline V gene (reference sequence). CDR3 size: 14 residues. Deletions cut 2 bases from V and 2 bases from J, with 8 bases between. CDR3 in amino acids: CASSIRGNTDTQYF. As DNA, the CDR3 is TGTGCCAGTAGTATAAGAGGCAACACAGATACGCAGTATTTT.

This chain links TRBV12-3 or TRBV12-4 with TRBJ2-7; D gene ambiguous. The CDR3 covers 14 residues. Trimming shortened V by 7 bases and J by 1 base, and 14 bases separated the two germline ends. CDR3: CASIRSSSSYEQYF. In DNA form, the CDR3 reads TGTGCCAGCATCCGTAGCTCCAGTTCCTACGAGCAGTACTTC.

This chain links TRBV15 with TRBJ2-6, with D uncertain. The CDR3 extends over 15 amino acids. Germline CDR1 and CDR2: LNHNV and YYDKDF (reference sequence). Between the trimmed V and J ends, which lost 1 base and 3 bases, there was a span of 7 bases. The CDR3 region is CATSRGSDGANVLTF. The CDR3, as DNA: TGTGCCACCAGCAGAGGCTCTGATGGGGCCAACGTCCTGACTTTC.

V is TRBV10-3 and J is TRBJ2-7; D ambiguous. CDR3 length: 12 residues. Looked up from germline, CDR1 is ENHRY and CDR2 is SYGVKD. Trimming removed 4 bases at V and 4 bases at J, with 8 bases between. The CDR3 nucleotides are TGTGCCATCAGTGGTAACAGTTACGAGCAGTACTTC. It codes for CAISGNSYEQYF.

The chain carries TRBV2 and TRBJ2-7, with D unclear. V was pared by 5 bases and J by 5 bases, with 13 bases between. The CDR3 contains 13 residues. Germline V gives CDR1 SNHLY, CDR2 FYNNEI. The CDR3 DNA sequence: TGTGCCAGCAGTCCTAGTGAATCCCACGAGCAGTACTTC. Its translation is CASSPSESHEQYF. Looking up the rest from reference TRBV2 and TRBJ2-7 gives the full variable domain: EPEVTQTPSHQVTQMGQEVILRCVPISNHLYFYWYRQILGQKVEFLVSFYNNEISEKSEIFDDQFSVERPDGSNFTLKIRSTKLEDSAMYFCASSPSESHEQYFGPGTRLTVT.

This chain connects TRBV9 to TRBJ2-3; 12 positions agree with TRBD2. From germline, CDR1 is SGDLS and CDR2 YYNGEE. The V segment lost 3 bases and the J segment 4 bases; nucleotides outside the gene matches: 6. The CDR3 consists of 16 residues. This CDR3 is CASSALAGGHSDTQYF. CDR3 nucleotide sequence: TGTGCCAGCAGCGCCCTAGCGGGGGGGCATTCAGATACGCAGTATTTT.

This clonotype has more than one count but fewer than ten. The genes are TRBV4-1 and TRBJ1-2; 8 bases line up with TRBD1. CDR1 MGHRA and CDR2 YSYEKL come from the germline V gene. The CDR3 has 18 amino acids. V shed 6 bases, J shed 2 bases, and the junction held 17 bases outside the gene matches. The CDR3 region is CASSQLLRTGYNNYGYTF. The CDR3 DNA reads TGCGCCAGCAGTCAATTACTGCGGACAGGGTACAACAACTATGGCTACACCTTC.

The chain joins TRBV7-2 to TRBJ2-5; 12 nucleotides line up with TRBD2. Germline V CDR1 and CDR2: SGHTA, FQGNSA. V trimming: 2 bases; J trimming: 5 bases; junction bases outside the gene matches: 3. The CDR3 has 15 amino acids. The CDR3 sequence: CASSLLAGGSETQYF. In nucleotides, the CDR3 is TGTGCCAGCAGCTTACTAGCGGGGGGGTCGGAGACCCAGTACTTC.